Included here is one T cell receptor beta chain sequence, with context. This entry comes from a study of blood T cell repertoires in COVID-19. On the study more broadly: The origin of the acute and convalescent COVID-19 samples was the United States, Italy and Spain. T cells, B-cell-depleted T cells, or PBMCs supplied cDNA or gDNA.

Germline-derived CDR1 and CDR2 are SGHRS and YFSETQ. The CDR3 loop spans 17 amino acids. Deletions cut 0 bases from V and 2 bases from J, with 12 bases between. Patients of the Seattle cohort, enrolled during active infection, were followed longitudinally. Authors' methods: Cell counts per sample came from amplifying reference gene primers. Sequencing used immunoSEQ multiplex PCR; TCRdb keeps in-frame clones, though not all of them. V and J calls and clone size follow that table, whereas D and trimming were derived from the DNA. The sample contains approximately 500,000 clones, roughly nine tenths of which appear only once.

Sequencing was done on a sample of peripheral blood. The sequence came from a man aged 18 to 35 with COVID-19, enrolled during active disease. The V call is TRBV5-1, the J call TRBJ2-6; tentatively, D is TRBD2 (5 bases). This chain's CDR3 is CASSLGGMSAGANVLTF. In nucleotides, the CDR3 is TGCGCCAGCAGCTTGGGAGGGATGTCGGCTGGGGCCAACGTCCTGACTTTC.